Presented here are 9 T cell receptor beta chains from one specimen sequenced in a study of blood T cell repertoires in COVID-19. The method was immunoSEQ multiplex PCR; TCRdb's version includes in-frame clones alone and lacks a portion of them. The sample has approximately 440,000 clones; about 90% are singletons. Source material: PBMCs or T cells enriched from blood (not recorded which). These receptors were obtained from a man between 18 and 35 years old who had recovered from COVID-19.

The rearrangement joins TRBV19 to TRBJ1-5; D may be TRBD1 (6 bases). Trimming cost V 0 bases and J 1 base, with 10 bases left between them. This CDR3 comprises 16 residues. Germline V lookup: CDR1 LNHDA, CDR2 SQIVND (reference sequence). The chain's CDR3 is CASSIEAGESNQPQHF. CDR3 coding DNA: TGTGCCAGTAGTATAGAGGCAGGGGAAAGCAATCAGCCCCAGCATTTT.

The genes are TRBV5-6 and TRBJ1-1, with D perhaps matching TRBD1 (5 bases). The V end was cut by 8 bases, the J end by 4 bases, with 15 bases between. The CDR3 runs 13 residues. Germline CDR1 SGHDT, CDR2 YYEEEE. The chain's CDR3 is CASTSGLGTEAFF. The DNA of the CDR3 is TGTGCCAGTACCTCAGGGTTAGGCACTGAAGCTTTCTTT.

The rearrangement links TRBV10-3 to TRBJ1-5; D unresolved. Germline V gene data show CDR1 as ENHRY and CDR2 as SYGVKD. Trimming shortened V by 2 bases and J by 5 bases, and 7 bases separated the two germline ends. This CDR3 is 13 amino acids long. In nucleotides, the CDR3 is TGTGCCATCAGTGAGGACCGGGATCAGCCCCAGCATTTT. It specifies CAISEDRDQPQHF.

This clone was seen a few times. The V and J genes are TRBV6-1 and TRBJ1-2; TRBD1 matches at 11 bases. The CDR3 is 16 residues long. CDR1 and CDR2 (germline): MNHNS, SASEGT. With V trimmed by 4 bases and J by 4 bases, 8 bases remained unmatched. The CDR3 sequence: CASSGPGQGVSYGYTF. The CDR3 nucleotides read TGTGCCAGCAGTGGTCCGGGACAGGGGGTGAGCTATGGCTACACCTTC.

The chain has TRBV15 and TRBJ2-5; TRBD2 matches 7 bases. CDR1 and CDR2 (germline): LNHNV, YYDKDF (reference sequence). This CDR3 spans 14 amino acids. V dropped 3 bases and J dropped 5; count of bases not matched to a gene: 6. The CDR3 nucleotides are TGTGCCACCAGCAGGGGAGGGAATGGCGAGACCCAGTACTTC. Its translation: CATSRGGNGETQYF.

The genes are TRBV5-1 and TRBJ2-1; weak D call: TRBD2 (6 bases). The CDR3 contains 14 residues. V was shortened by 0 bases and J by 10 bases, with 14 bases between the two germline ends. Germline CDR1 reads SGHRS; CDR2 reads YFSETQ. The CDR3 nucleotides read TGCGCCAGCAGCTTGGCCTCCGTCGGGAGCGAGCAGTTCTTC. It encodes CASSLASVGSEQFF.

In this sample, this clone turned up once. The chain links TRBV11-3 to TRBJ2-7, with 11 bases identical to TRBD1. V dropped 5 bases and J dropped 6; count of bases not matched to a gene: 6. This CDR3 comprises 14 residues. From germline, CDR1 is SGHNT and CDR2 YENEEA. The DNA of the CDR3 is TGTGCCAGCAGCCTTGGACAGGGGGCATCCGAGCAGTACTTC. Amino acids: CASSLGQGASEQYF.

The CDR3 sequence is CASSSNDKGAGTFF. Here the CDR3 DNA reads TGTGCCAGCTCATCAAACGATAAGGGGGCCGGGACTTTCTTT. The rearrangement joins TRBV18 to TRBJ1-1; 7 bases are shared with TRBD1. The junction had 15 bases not matched to a gene; V was cut back by 5 bases and J by 12 bases. The CDR3 is made up of 14 amino acids. The germline gives CDR1 KGHSH, CDR2 LQKENI.

This chain joins TRBV19 and TRBJ1-6; 8 nucleotides match TRBD1. The CDR3 is made up of 14 amino acids. The germline V gene has CDR1 LNHDA and CDR2 SQIVND (reference sequence). The ends lost 5 bases at V and 10 bases at J; junction bases unmatched: 7. The CDR3 sequence: CASSPGQGSSPLHF. As DNA, the CDR3 is TGTGCCAGTAGTCCCGGACAGGGCAGCTCACCCCTCCACTTT.